This T cell receptor beta chain comes out of a study of T-cell reconstitution after alpha-beta-depleted transplantation in children listed by TCRdb under 2016. Turning to the overall study: T-cell immune reconstitution after TCRalphabeta/CD19-depleted allogeneic hematopoietic cell transplantation in children was quantitatively tracked in the study by means of TCR repertoire profiling.

This clonotype was seen a few times. The antigen it binds to is not known. Within one base of it there is no much larger clone, and no base qualities were kept. The CDR3, cysteine through phenylalanine, is 16 amino acids long. Only the CDR3 DNA stays, 48 bases, in frame from base 1. The germline V gene (reference sequence) specifies SGHKS as CDR1 and YYEKEE as CDR2. The V end loses 0 bases and the J end loses 4 bases, and a stretch of 16 bases separates them. Libraries were prepared through PCR. Sequencing relied on an Illumina HiSeq 2500. To normalize quantification of the TCRbeta repertoire, the TCR libraries were built with molecular barcoding that relied on unique molecular identifiers. Clones were called with MiXCR by TCRdb after fastp trimmed the public reads at Q25, and only in-frame beta chains were retained. Duplicate CDR3 protein sequences are folded into a single record with the most common DNA and genes. The sample includes nearly 550,000 distinct CDR3 sequences, with around 16% observed a single time. The top ten hold 3% to 3.5% of the sample.

The TCR was taken from a human donor who donated a stem cell graft to a child with acute lymphoblastic leukemia. The rearranged segments are TRBV5-5 and TRBJ1-2, and TRBD1 may be the D gene, going by 5 matching bases. Here the sequenced sample was PBMCs from the stem cell graft donor, taken from the stem cell graft. CDR3 region: CASSLGPQGKAYGYTF. The DNA sequence is TGTGCCAGCAGCTTGGGCCCGCAGGGCAAGGCCTATGGCTACACCTTC.